The 28 T cell receptor beta chains below were found in one sample sequenced in a study of T cells in Graves' hyperthyroidism and ophthalmopathy. Template material for amplifying TCR beta CDR3 regions consisted of RNA transcripts. Carried out on the TCR CDR3, a first-round RT-PCR used the HTBI primer set. Each CDR3 protein is one row after TCRdb ran MiXCR on the multiplex PCR reads. The table shows 550,000 to 800,000 distinct CDR3 sequences, with about a sixth occurring only once. Sequencing was carried out using blood. These receptors all come from a young man with Graves' hyperthyroidism.

This clonotype has just a few counts. The rearrangement links TRBV7-9 to TRBJ1-2; D is possibly TRBD1 (5 bases). Trimming left V 5 bases short and J 8 bases short, with 15 bases between. This CDR3 comprises 13 residues. Looked up from germline, CDR1 is SEHNR and CDR2 is FQNEAQ (reference sequence). The CDR3 loop reads CASSPLSRGGYTF. Written as DNA, the CDR3 is TGTGCCAGCAGCCCATTGTCGCGGGGGGGCTACACCTTC.

The rearrangement joins TRBV5-4 to TRBJ2-1; perhaps TRBD2 as D (5 bases). This CDR3 comprises 13 residues. V lost 9 bases and J 9 bases, leaving 19 bases between the germline ends. Per germline, CDR1 SGHNT and CDR2 YYREEE (reference sequence). CDR3 nucleotide sequence: TGTGCCACCCTAGGCGCGGGCGAGGGTGAGCAGTTCTTC. Amino acid sequence: CATLGAGEGEQFF.

Turning to this clonotype: The germline gene is not matched at one end of the junction; a read error may be the cause. This chain's CDR3 is CASSWRLRHTEAFF. Here the CDR3 DNA reads TGTGCCAGCAGCTGGCGTCTCAGGCACACTGAAGCTTTCTTT. This chain links TRBV5-1 with TRBJ1-1; no definite D call. CDR3 length: 14 residues. Germline CDR1 and CDR2: SGHRS and YFSETQ.

This clonotype was seen ten or more times. The chain recombines TRBV24-1 with TRBJ2-5, with unresolved D. V lost 5 bases and J 5 bases, leaving 11 bases between the germline ends. This CDR3 comprises 13 residues. Germline CDR1 is KGHDR and CDR2 is SFDVKD. Here the CDR3 reads CATSGGVGETQYF. CDR3 DNA sequence: TGTGCCACCAGTGGTGGGGTAGGGGAGACCCAGTACTTC.

This chain joins TRBV3-1 and TRBJ2-2; unclear D gene. In germline, CDR1 is LGHDT, CDR2 YNNKEL (reference sequence). Trimming shortened V by 0 bases and J by 1 base, and 0 bases separated the two germline ends. CDR3 length: 13 residues. CDR3 sequence: CASSQENTGELFF. The CDR3 nucleotides are TGTGCCAGCAGCCAAGAGAACACCGGGGAGCTGTTTTTT.

Many counts were recorded for this clonotype. This CDR3 reads CASSNRAYSGRDNEQFF. The CDR3 DNA sequence: TGTGCCAGCAGCAATCGCGCTTATAGCGGGAGAGACAATGAGCAGTTCTTC. The V and J genes are TRBV7-9 and TRBJ2-1, with 9 positions matching TRBD2. The CDR3 contains 17 residues. CDR1 and CDR2 (germline): SEHNR, FQNEAQ (reference sequence). J gave up 5 bases and V 5 bases, and 13 bases lay outside the gene matches.

This clonotype was found many times. This chain joins TRBV7-2 and TRBJ2-5; 11 nucleotides line up with TRBD1. The germline gives CDR1 SGHTA, CDR2 FQGNSA. The CDR3 is 16 residues long. V lost 0 bases, J lost 8 bases, and 8 bases stayed unmatched. CDR3 amino acids: CASSLAGTGGAETQYF. The CDR3 DNA follows: TGTGCCAGCAGCTTAGCGGGGACAGGGGGGGCCGAAACCCAGTACTTC.

The chain is built from TRBV12-5 and TRBJ2-1, with D perhaps assigned TRBD1 or TRBD2 (5 bases each). Between the trimmed V and J ends, which lost 0 bases and 6 bases, there was a span of 15 bases. The CDR3 sequence is 16 residues long. Germline V CDR1 and CDR2: LGHNT, FRNRAP. In nucleotides, the CDR3 is TGTGCTAGTGGTTTGGTAATCAGAGGGGTGGGCAATGAGCAGTTCTTC. Translation gives CASGLVIRGVGNEQFF.

This clonotype was counted at least ten times. The rearrangement uses TRBV12-3 or TRBV12-4 and TRBJ1-1; 7 nucleotides align to TRBD1. This CDR3 is built from 14 residues. V lost 1 base to trimming and J lost 5 bases; unmatched junction nucleotides: 4. DNA of the CDR3: TGTGCCAGCAGTTTAGTAGGGGGCCGTACTGAAGCTTTCTTT. Translated, it gives CASSLVGGRTEAFF.

The V and J genes are TRBV20-1 and TRBJ2-2, with 9 bases lining up with TRBD2. Losses at the gene ends were 6 bases for V and 5 bases for J; bases not matched to a gene: 7. CDR3 length: 14 amino acids. CDR1 is DFQATT, CDR2 SNEGSKA, per germline (reference sequence). CDR3 in DNA: TGCAGTGCCGGGCGGGAGGGCCGGACCGGGGAGCTGTTTTTT. Residues: CSAGREGRTGELFF.

The chain links TRBV19 to TRBJ1-4, with a tentative D call TRBD1 (6 bases). The CDR3 length is 16 residues. The V and J ends lost 5 bases and 0 bases respectively, with 13 bases between them. Germline CDR1 and CDR2: LNHDA and SQIVND (reference sequence). CDR3 nucleotide sequence: TGTGCCAGTAGTTCCAGGACAGATCCAACTAATGAAAAACTGTTTTTT. The encoded protein is CASSSRTDPTNEKLFF.

The chain combines TRBV30 with TRBJ2-7, with TRBD1 matching over 8 bases. This CDR3 region has 14 residues. J gave up 2 bases and V 0 bases, and 3 bases lay outside the gene matches. CDR1 is GTSNPN, CDR2 SVGIG, per germline (reference sequence). In DNA, the CDR3 is TGTGCCTGGAGTGTAGGGACAGGAGCCTACGAGCAGTACTTC. This encodes CAWSVGTGAYEQYF.

The CDR3 DNA reads TGTGCCAGCAGTCGGAGCGGGGAGAGTACGCAGTATTTT. This encodes CASSRSGESTQYF. The chain has TRBV12-3 or TRBV12-4 and TRBJ2-3; 7 bases fit TRBD2. CDR3 size: 13 residues. V shed 5 bases and J 8 bases; nucleotides not matched to a gene: 7.

This clonotype was observed a handful of times. At one boundary the junction diverges from the germline segment, which might be a read error. The V call is TRBV10-3, the J call TRBJ2-7; 7 nucleotides line up with TRBD1. Germline loops: CDR1 ENHRY, CDR2 SYGVKD. CDR3 length: 13 amino acids. The CDR3 nucleotides are TGTGCCAACAGTGACAGGGTGGACTACGAGCAGTACTTC. Residues: CANSDRVDYEQYF.

In its sample, this clonotype was seen many times. The V gene is TRBV2, the J gene TRBJ2-1; no clear D. Trimming pared 3 bases from V and 5 bases from J, leaving 8 bases between. Germline CDR1 SNHLY, CDR2 FYNNEI. The CDR3 runs 13 residues. The chain's CDR3 is CASSEVQNNEQFF. Here the CDR3 DNA reads TGTGCCAGCAGTGAGGTCCAGAACAATGAGCAGTTCTTC.

Concerning this clonotype itself: A much more abundant neighbour one base away suggests this may be a read error. The chain links TRBV29-1 to TRBJ2-1, with unresolved D. V dropped 0 bases and J dropped 2 bases, with 11 bases sitting between them. This CDR3 is built from 15 residues. Germline loops: CDR1 SQVTM, CDR2 ANQGSEA. CDR3 sequence (DNA): TGCAGCGTTGAAGAGGGGTATAGCCCCTACAATGAGCAGTTCTTC. Protein sequence: CSVEEGYSPYNEQFF.

This clonotype showed up many times. This chain joins TRBV28 and TRBJ2-1; 8 bases are shared with TRBD2. The V gene end was trimmed by 6 bases and the J gene end by 2 bases; junction bases not matched to a gene: 6. Germline lookup yields CDR1 MDHEN and CDR2 SYDVKM. This CDR3 region has 15 residues. The CDR3 region is CASSPDGRAYNEQFF. CDR3 coding DNA: TGTGCCAGCAGCCCCGACGGGAGGGCCTACAATGAGCAGTTCTTC.

This clonotype was counted at least ten times. The chain combines TRBV9 with TRBJ2-3; D is uncertain. Trimming stripped 2 bases from V and 3 bases from J, with 7 bases between. The CDR3 has 13 residues. In germline, CDR1 is SGDLS, CDR2 YYNGEE. The chain's CDR3 is CASSVLETDTQYF. The CDR3 DNA reads TGTGCCAGCAGCGTTCTAGAAACAGATACGCAGTATTTT.

The chain links TRBV3-1 to TRBJ2-7; 10 bases agree with TRBD2. CDR3 length: 17 residues. Germline loops: CDR1 LGHDT, CDR2 YNNKEL (reference sequence). Losses at the gene ends were 1 base for V and 1 base for J; bases not matched to a gene: 7. CDR3 in DNA: TGTGCCAGCAGCCAAGGAGCGGGAGGGGCCCCTTCCTACGAGCAGTACTTC. It encodes CASSQGAGGAPSYEQYF.

This chain joins TRBV20-1 and TRBJ2-2; TRBD2 matches at 7 bases. Unmatched junction bases numbered 6, after V lost 6 bases and J lost 8 bases. Germline V gene data show CDR1 as DFQATT and CDR2 as SNEGSKA (reference sequence). CDR3 size: 12 residues. CDR3 in DNA: TGCAGTGCAAGGGAGGGGTCGGGGGAGCTGTTTTTT. Translation gives CSAREGSGELFF.

With regard to this clonotype: Sequence at one end of the junction differs from germline and may be a read error. The gene calls are TRBV6-1 and TRBJ2-6; weak D call: TRBD1 (5 bases). The germline V gene has CDR1 MNHNS and CDR2 SASEGT. The CDR3 length is 15 residues. The CDR3 sequence is CASSQAGSGADVLTF. The CDR3 DNA sequence: TGTGCCAGCAGCCAGGCTGGCTCTGGGGCCGACGTCCTGACTTTC.

The sample holds a few counts of this clonotype. The gene calls are TRBV10-3 and TRBJ2-1, with 10 bases fitting TRBD2. The CDR3 has 14 amino acids. Trimming at V came to 11 bases and at J to 7 bases, leaving 11 bases not matched to a gene. The V gene's germline CDR1 is ENHRY and CDR2 SYGVKD. The CDR3 reads CAASGLAGVNEQFF. CDR3 DNA: TGTGCCGCCTCGGGGCTAGCGGGAGTAAATGAGCAGTTCTTC.

CDR3 in DNA: TGTGCCTCCAACAAAAGGGGGGATGAGCAGTTCTTC. This sequence encodes CASNKRGDEQFF. The V gene is TRBV10-3, the J gene TRBJ2-1; D tentatively fits TRBD1 or TRBD2 (6 bases each). Per germline, CDR1 ENHRY and CDR2 SYGVKD. The CDR3 has 12 amino acids. The ends were cut back, 11 bases at V and 8 bases at J, with 16 bases in the middle.

The chain joins TRBV6-1 to TRBJ2-1; 7 bases line up with TRBD2. The J segment lost 2 bases and the V segment lost 2 bases, leaving 6 bases of the junction unmatched. From germline, CDR1 is MNHNS and CDR2 SASEGT. The CDR3 contains 16 residues. Here the CDR3 reads CASSEMSGGAYNEQFF. The DNA for the CDR3 is TGTGCCAGCAGTGAAATGTCGGGGGGTGCCTACAATGAGCAGTTCTTC.

The sample holds many counts of this clonotype. The rearrangement uses TRBV30 and TRBJ2-2; TRBD1 is a possible D gene (6 bases). The germline V gene has CDR1 GTSNPN and CDR2 SVGIG (reference sequence). Between the trimmed V and J ends, which lost 2 bases and 13 bases, there was a span of 17 bases. The CDR3 is made up of 13 amino acids. The CDR3 loop is CAWSKGQRLPLFF. Written as DNA, the CDR3 is TGTGCCTGGAGTAAAGGACAGAGGTTGCCGCTGTTTTTT.

The rearrangement uses TRBV3-1 and TRBJ1-2, with 8 bases aligning to TRBD1. Germline lookup yields CDR1 LGHDT and CDR2 YNNKEL (reference sequence). V was pared by 4 bases and J by 3 bases, with 10 bases of the junction left unmatched. The CDR3 has 16 residues. CDR3 loop: CASSLGTGGLHYGYTF. The DNA for the CDR3 is TGTGCCAGCAGCCTCGGGACAGGAGGGCTCCACTATGGCTACACCTTC.

This sequence joins TRBV3-1 and TRBJ2-7, with D possibly being TRBD2 (6 bases). Trimming shortened V by 2 bases and J by 3 bases, and 11 bases separated the two germline ends. Germline V lookup: CDR1 LGHDT, CDR2 YNNKEL (reference sequence). The CDR3 totals 14 residues. The CDR3 DNA reads TGTGCCAGCAGCCAACGGGAGACCTACTACGAGCAGTACTTC. Its protein is CASSQRETYYEQYF.

V usage is TRBV19 and J usage is TRBJ2-5; no clear D gene. V gave up 4 bases and J gave up 5 bases, with 14 bases separating them. CDR1 and CDR2 (germline): LNHDA, SQIVND (reference sequence). The length of the CDR3 is 14 residues. The CDR3 DNA follows: TGTGCCAGTAGTAAAGGTTTCCCCATGGAGACCCAGTACTTC. Residues: CASSKGFPMETQYF.